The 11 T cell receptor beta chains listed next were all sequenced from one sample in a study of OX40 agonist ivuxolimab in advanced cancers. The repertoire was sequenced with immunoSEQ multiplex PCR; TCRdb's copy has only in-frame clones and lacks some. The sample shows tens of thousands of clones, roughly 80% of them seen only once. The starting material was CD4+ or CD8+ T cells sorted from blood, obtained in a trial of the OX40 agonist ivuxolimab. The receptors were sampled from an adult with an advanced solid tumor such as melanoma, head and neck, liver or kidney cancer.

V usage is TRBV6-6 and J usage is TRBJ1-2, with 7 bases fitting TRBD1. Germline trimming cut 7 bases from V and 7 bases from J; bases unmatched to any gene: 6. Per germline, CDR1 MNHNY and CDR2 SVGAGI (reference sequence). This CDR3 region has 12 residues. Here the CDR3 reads CASITQGLGYTF. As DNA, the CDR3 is TGTGCCAGCATCACACAGGGGCTTGGCTACACCTTC.

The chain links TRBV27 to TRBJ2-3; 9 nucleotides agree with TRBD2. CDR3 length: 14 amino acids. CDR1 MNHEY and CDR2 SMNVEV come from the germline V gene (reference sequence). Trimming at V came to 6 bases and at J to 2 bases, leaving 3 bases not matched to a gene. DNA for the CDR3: TGTGCCAGCAGGCTAGCGGGGTACACAGATACGCAGTATTTT. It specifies CASRLAGYTDTQYF.

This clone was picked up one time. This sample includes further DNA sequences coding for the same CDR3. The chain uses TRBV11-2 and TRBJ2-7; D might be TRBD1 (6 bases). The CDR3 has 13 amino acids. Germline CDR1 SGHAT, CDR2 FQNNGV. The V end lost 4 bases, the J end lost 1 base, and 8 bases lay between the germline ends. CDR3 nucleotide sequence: TGTGCCAGCAGCTCGGACAGTTCCTACGAGCAGTACTTC. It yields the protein CASSSDSSYEQYF.

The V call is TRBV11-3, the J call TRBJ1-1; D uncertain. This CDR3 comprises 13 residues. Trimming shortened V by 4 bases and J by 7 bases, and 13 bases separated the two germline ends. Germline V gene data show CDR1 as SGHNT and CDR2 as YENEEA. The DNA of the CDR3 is TGTGCCAGCAGCTCTAGAGTGGGGAGTGAAGCTTTCTTT. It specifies CASSSRVGSEAFF.

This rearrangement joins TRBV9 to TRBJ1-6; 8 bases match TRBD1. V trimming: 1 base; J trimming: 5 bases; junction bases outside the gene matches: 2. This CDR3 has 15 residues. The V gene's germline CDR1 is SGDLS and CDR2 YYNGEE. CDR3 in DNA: TGTGCCAGCAGCGTACAGGACAGGGATAATTCACCCCTCCACTTT. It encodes CASSVQDRDNSPLHF.

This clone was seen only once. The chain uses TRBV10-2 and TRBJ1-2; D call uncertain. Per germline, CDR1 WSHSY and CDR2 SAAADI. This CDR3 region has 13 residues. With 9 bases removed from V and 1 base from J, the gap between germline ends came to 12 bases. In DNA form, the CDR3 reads TGCGCCAGTCGCCGGGAGGTTAACTATGGCTACACCTTC. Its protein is CASRREVNYGYTF.

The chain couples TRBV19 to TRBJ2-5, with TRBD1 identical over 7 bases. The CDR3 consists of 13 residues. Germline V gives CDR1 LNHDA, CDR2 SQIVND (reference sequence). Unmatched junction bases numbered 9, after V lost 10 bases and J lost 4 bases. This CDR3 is CATKDRNGETQYF. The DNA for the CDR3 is TGTGCCACCAAGGACAGGAATGGAGAGACCCAGTACTTC.

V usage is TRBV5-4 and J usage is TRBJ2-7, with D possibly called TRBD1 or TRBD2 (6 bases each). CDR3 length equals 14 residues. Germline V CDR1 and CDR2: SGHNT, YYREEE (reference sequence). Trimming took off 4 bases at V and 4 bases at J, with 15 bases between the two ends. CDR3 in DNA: TGTGCCAGCAGCCGCTGGGGGGCCCCTTACGAGCAGTACTTC. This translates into CASSRWGAPYEQYF.

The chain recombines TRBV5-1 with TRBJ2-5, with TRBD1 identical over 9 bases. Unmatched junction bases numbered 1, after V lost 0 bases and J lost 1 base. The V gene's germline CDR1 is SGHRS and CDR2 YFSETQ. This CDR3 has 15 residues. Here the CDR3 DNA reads TGCGCCAGCAGCTTGGACAGGGGGCGCCAAGAGACCCAGTACTTC. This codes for CASSLDRGRQETQYF.

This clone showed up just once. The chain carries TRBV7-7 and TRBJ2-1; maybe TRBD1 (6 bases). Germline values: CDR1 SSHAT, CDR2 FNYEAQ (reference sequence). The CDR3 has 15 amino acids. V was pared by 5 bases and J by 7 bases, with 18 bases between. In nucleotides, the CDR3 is TGTGCCAGCAGCCCCAGGGGTGGGCTTTCTAATGAGCAGTTCTTC. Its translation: CASSPRGGLSNEQFF.

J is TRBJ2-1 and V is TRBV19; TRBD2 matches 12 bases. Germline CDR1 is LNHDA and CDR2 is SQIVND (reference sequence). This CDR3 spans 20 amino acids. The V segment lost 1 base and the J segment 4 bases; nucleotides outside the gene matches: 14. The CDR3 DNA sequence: TGTGCCAGTAGTATAGTGGCTAGCGGGAGGGCCAATAAGAGGTACAATGAGCAGTTCTTC. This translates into CASSIVASGRANKRYNEQFF.